This section outlines one T cell receptor beta chain sequence together with its context. Its target is unknown. This sample is part of a study of cytomegalovirus exposure and HLA in healthy donors. Study-level findings and limits: Investigators reported approximately 150 TCR beta chains as tied to cytomegalovirus. In a later analysis, several top co-occurrence clusters appeared linked to parvovirus B19, influenza, CMV and Epstein-Barr virus. Most TCR sequences were seen very rarely across donors, but some public TCRs occurred in many.

Vbeta (60) and Jbeta (13) primers were used in the PCR. Profiling relied on immunoSEQ multiplex PCR, and the TCRdb table lists in-frame clones only, not all of them. The table records more than 200,000 clones, about 79% of them present only once. Sequencing used PBMCs. This TCR was recovered from a man aged 18 to 35 in good health and CMV-seronegative.

The CDR3 nucleotides read TGTGCCAGCAGCTTAAATGGCCCACACTACAATGAGCAGTTCTTC. Residues: CASSLNGPHYNEQFF. The chain has TRBV7-3 and TRBJ2-1, with D uncertain. Per germline, CDR1 SGHTA and CDR2 FQGTGA. The CDR3 loop spans 15 amino acids. Between the trimmed V and J ends, which lost 1 base and 3 bases, there was a span of 10 bases.